This T cell receptor (beta chain) was sequenced in a study of T-cell memory formation after mild COVID-19. Findings of the study overall: Several responding clones turned up in pre-infection memory, indicating that cross-reactive memory may have taken part.

TCR alpha and TCR beta cDNA libraries carrying sample barcodes and UMIs were produced by 5'RACE using constant-segment primers. TCRdb ran MiXCR on the 5' RACE reads and lists one entry per CDR3 protein. The sample includes around 180,000 distinct CDR3 sequences, less than 20% seen only once; the top ten take 3% to 4%. As concerns this clonotype: Its specificity is unknown.

Sequencing input: PBMCs or a T cell subset sorted from them (not recorded which). The TCR sequence derives from a man between 18 and 35 years old who had mild COVID-19 (a few samples of this study predate the infection). Cell type and time point are not known.

Written as DNA, the CDR3 is TGCAGTGCCAGGCGTGGGGGGGAGGAGACCCAGTACTTC. It is translated as CSARRGGEETQYF. This chain links TRBV20-1 with TRBJ2-5; 7 bases agree with TRBD2. Trimming removed 6 bases from V and 5 bases from J; junction bases left unmatched: 9. Per germline, CDR1 DFQATT and CDR2 SNEGSKA (reference sequence). CDR3 length: 13 amino acids.